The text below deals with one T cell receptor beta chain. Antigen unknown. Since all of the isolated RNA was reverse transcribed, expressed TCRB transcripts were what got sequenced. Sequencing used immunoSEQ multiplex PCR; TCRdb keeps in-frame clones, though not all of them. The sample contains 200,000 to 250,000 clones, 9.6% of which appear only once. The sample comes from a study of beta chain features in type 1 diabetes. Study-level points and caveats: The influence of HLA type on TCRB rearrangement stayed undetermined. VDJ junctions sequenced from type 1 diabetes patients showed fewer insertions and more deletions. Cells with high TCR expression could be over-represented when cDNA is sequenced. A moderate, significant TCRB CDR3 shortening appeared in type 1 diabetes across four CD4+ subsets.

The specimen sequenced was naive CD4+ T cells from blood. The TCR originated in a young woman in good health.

The CDR3 spells CSVGTSGSNTGELFF. The CDR3 DNA sequence: TGCAGCGTGGGGACTAGCGGGAGCAACACCGGGGAGCTGTTTTTT. This sequence joins TRBV29-1 and TRBJ2-2; 14 bases map to TRBD2. Trimming cost V 6 bases and J 2 bases; bases outside gene matches: 2. This CDR3 spans 15 amino acids. Germline V gene lookup returns CDR1 SQVTM and CDR2 ANQGSEA.